This T cell receptor (beta chain) was identified in a study of T cell repertoires in cytomegalovirus infection. Study as a whole: Recently identified HLA-C-restricted CMV epitopes and well-studied HLA-B-restricted CMV epitopes were used by the study. Indications came from public TCR beta signatures; they pointed to CMV infection and to a matching HLA type. Broader study findings: The ex vivo response was dominated by HLA-C-restricted CMV-specific TCR beta clonotypes.

This CDR3 has 14 amino acids. The ends were cut back, 8 bases at V and 2 bases at J, with 15 bases in the middle. Germline-derived CDR1 and CDR2 are MNHEY and SMNVEV (reference sequence). One entry per CDR3 protein results from TCRdb running MiXCR on the reads. The sample has fewer than 1,000,000 distinct CDR3 sequences, approximately 33% seen once. This clonotype showed up many times. The target antigen is unknown. The TCR comes from a human donor in good health (CMV status not recorded). Some clones in this sample may be carry-over from other donors' samples. The source was cultured CD8+ T cells from PBMCs, collected from culture after CMV antigen stimulation. V is TRBV27 and J is TRBJ2-5; a possible D gene is TRBD1 (6 bases). CDR3 loop: CASRAWGQQETQYF. The CDR3 DNA sequence: TGTGCCAGCCGGGCCTGGGGGCAACAAGAGACCCAGTACTTC.